This entry is about one T cell receptor beta chain. As yet, its antigen is unknown. This record belongs to a study of shared clonotypes between healthy human individuals. General study findings and limits: Estimated richness values were generally larger in naive subsets than in memory subsets.

The data were produced by immunoSEQ multiplex PCR, yet TCRdb's version contains in-frame clones alone and is incomplete. The sample has about 1 million clones, around 75% seen once. Germline lookup yields CDR1 SGHRS and CDR2 YFSETQ. The CDR3 sequence is 16 residues long. The V segment lost 4 bases and the J segment 4 bases; nucleotides outside the gene matches: 13. The sequence was collected from a man aged 18 to 29 in good health. The chain employs TRBV5-1 and TRBJ2-5; 7 bases agree with TRBD2. Sequencing was carried out using memory CD4+ T cells sorted from blood. The subset here: CD45RA-negative fraction. In DNA, the CDR3 is TGCGCCAGCAGCGTAGAGGGAGGGCGGATTGGAGAGACCCAGTACTTC. Amino acids: CASSVEGGRIGETQYF.